The rows below give T cell receptor beta chains drawn from one sample of a study of vaccination and CD4 T cells after COVID-19. The antigens for these receptors are not known. TCRdb re-called the PCR reads through MiXCR, storing one row per CDR3 protein. In the table there are 13,000 or so distinct CDR3 sequences, approximately 40% of which are singletons. The material sequenced was CD4+ T cells from blood, cultured in vitro. The receptors here all came from a human donor who had recovered from COVID-19. Each CDR3 is given with its conserved first and last residue. Fields, in order: V gene, J gene, D gene, CDR3 protein. A D gene is named only where the DNA matches it firmly.

v_gene: TRBV19
j_gene: TRBJ2-6
d_gene: -
CDR3aa: CASSIGQSGANVLTF

v_gene: TRBV11-2
j_gene: TRBJ1-6
d_gene: -
CDR3aa: CASSSEPGGSPLHF

v_gene: TRBV30
j_gene: TRBJ2-7
d_gene: -
CDR3aa: CAWSVYRNPEHEYF

v_gene: TRBV10-3
j_gene: TRBJ2-7
d_gene: -
CDR3aa: CAISTLDEQYF

v_gene: TRBV6-1
j_gene: TRBJ1-5
d_gene: -
CDR3aa: CASSVSGQGWQPQHF

v_gene: TRBV7-9
j_gene: TRBJ1-2
d_gene: -
CDR3aa: CASSLDWGGTYGYTF

v_gene: TRBV6-4
j_gene: TRBJ1-1
d_gene: -
CDR3aa: CASSDTPGLAEAFF

v_gene: TRBV20-1
j_gene: TRBJ1-1
d_gene: TRBD1
CDR3aa: CSARGLRAGGPEAFF

v_gene: TRBV2
j_gene: TRBJ1-2
d_gene: -
CDR3aa: CASRPDREGDFITDGYTF

v_gene: TRBV7-9
j_gene: TRBJ1-1
d_gene: -
CDR3aa: CASSLKVGTLNTEAFF

v_gene: TRBV29-1
j_gene: TRBJ2-7
d_gene: -
CDR3aa: CSVARGLSYEQYF

v_gene: TRBV10-2
j_gene: TRBJ1-5
d_gene: -
CDR3aa: CASSHDRVGNQPQHF

v_gene: TRBV18
j_gene: TRBJ1-1
d_gene: -
CDR3aa: CASSPTLSNTEAFF

v_gene: TRBV20-1
j_gene: TRBJ2-2
d_gene: -
CDR3aa: CSARGPNTGELFF

v_gene: TRBV7-8
j_gene: TRBJ2-2
d_gene: -
CDR3aa: CASSTGELLF

v_gene: TRBV20-1
j_gene: TRBJ1-1
d_gene: -
CDR3aa: CSASPTGNTEAFF

v_gene: TRBV7-2
j_gene: TRBJ2-6
d_gene: TRBD1
CDR3aa: CASSPGGLSGANVLTF

v_gene: TRBV11-3
j_gene: TRBJ2-1
d_gene: TRBD2
CDR3aa: CASSLDQSSGDNEQFF

v_gene: TRBV6-2/TRBV6-3
j_gene: TRBJ2-5
d_gene: -
CDR3aa: CASSRGGLTQETQYF

v_gene: TRBV24-1
j_gene: TRBJ2-3
d_gene: -
CDR3aa: CATGEADTQYF

v_gene: TRBV20-1
j_gene: TRBJ2-1
d_gene: TRBD2
CDR3aa: CSGVLAGPSYNEQFF

v_gene: TRBV25-1
j_gene: TRBJ1-4
d_gene: -
CDR3aa: CASSEGTHEGEKLFF

v_gene: TRBV24-1
j_gene: TRBJ2-3
d_gene: TRBD1
CDR3aa: CATSDGTGSGYTQYF

v_gene: TRBV6-2/TRBV6-3
j_gene: TRBJ1-1
d_gene: -
CDR3aa: CATTLAGAPIYHTEAFF

v_gene: TRBV19
j_gene: TRBJ2-5
d_gene: -
CDR3aa: CASSMARGETQYF

v_gene: TRBV19
j_gene: TRBJ1-5
d_gene: -
CDR3aa: CASSIIGRVQPQHF

v_gene: TRBV5-4
j_gene: TRBJ1-1
d_gene: -
CDR3aa: CASSSPTALGGAFF

v_gene: TRBV20-1
j_gene: TRBJ1-5
d_gene: -
CDR3aa: CSARRVNNQPQHF

v_gene: TRBV19
j_gene: TRBJ2-7
d_gene: -
CDR3aa: CASSLGQTIAYEQYF